This is a list of T cell receptor beta chains from one sample in a study of T cell changes during pregnancy in multiple sclerosis. Sequenced by immunoSEQ multiplex PCR; TCRdb stores in-frame clones only, minus some. Of roughly 110,000 clones listed, roughly nine tenths were seen once; the top ten hold 1.5% to 2%. The input for sequencing was peripheral blood, taken before pregnancy. These receptors came from a female donor with multiple sclerosis, enrolled in a pregnancy study. CDR3s include the opening cysteine and the closing phenylalanine or tryptophan. The order of the fields is D gene, V gene, CDR3 length, clone size, J gene, CDR3 protein, CDR3 DNA. The D gene is left open where the match is weak. Where a row states a size, it is once, few, many or the class of an expanded clone; other rows omit it.

D gene: .; V gene: TRBV6-1; CDR3 length: 14; clone size: .; J gene: TRBJ2-7; CDR3 protein: CASSTLLAEGEQYF; CDR3 DNA: TGTGCCAGCAGTACCCTTTTAGCGGAAGGCGAGCAGTACTTC
D gene: .; V gene: TRBV4-1; CDR3 length: 14; clone size: .; J gene: TRBJ1-1; CDR3 protein: CASSPLFRNTEAFF; CDR3 DNA: TGCGCCAGCAGCCCTTTATTCAGGAACACTGAAGCTTTCTTT
D gene: TRBD2; V gene: TRBV6-5; CDR3 length: 15; clone size: .; J gene: TRBJ2-7; CDR3 protein: CASSGGLAGSYEQYF; CDR3 DNA: TGTGCCAGCAGTGGGGGACTAGCAGGATCTTACGAGCAGTACTTC
D gene: TRBD2; V gene: TRBV16; CDR3 length: 15; clone size: few; J gene: TRBJ2-2; CDR3 protein: CASSQLAGDSGELFF; CDR3 DNA: TGTGCCAGCAGCCAATTAGCGGGAGATTCCGGGGAGCTGTTTTTT
D gene: TRBD1; V gene: TRBV19; CDR3 length: 14; clone size: .; J gene: TRBJ1-2; CDR3 protein: CASSPGQGVYGYTF; CDR3 DNA: TGTGCCAGTAGCCCGGGACAGGGAGTCTATGGCTACACCTTC
D gene: TRBD2; V gene: TRBV7-6; CDR3 length: 18; clone size: .; J gene: TRBJ2-7; CDR3 protein: CASSAGTSGIKNSYEQYF; CDR3 DNA: TGTGCCAGCAGCGCCGGGACTAGCGGGATAAAAAACTCCTACGAGCAGTACTTC
D gene: .; V gene: TRBV7-2; CDR3 length: 15; clone size: .; J gene: TRBJ2-7; CDR3 protein: CASSLGTLGPYEQYF; CDR3 DNA: TGTGCCAGCAGCTTGGGGACTTTGGGACCTTACGAGCAGTACTTC
D gene: .; V gene: TRBV27; CDR3 length: 12; clone size: .; J gene: TRBJ1-1; CDR3 protein: CASSLAGEEAFF; CDR3 DNA: TGTGCCAGCAGTTTAGCAGGGGAAGAAGCTTTCTTT
D gene: TRBD1; V gene: TRBV2; CDR3 length: 13; clone size: .; J gene: TRBJ1-2; CDR3 protein: CASNSQGAYGYTF; CDR3 DNA: TGTGCCAGCAACTCACAGGGGGCCTATGGCTACACCTTC
D gene: .; V gene: TRBV10-3; CDR3 length: 13; clone size: .; J gene: TRBJ1-2; CDR3 protein: CAISLDSSYGYTF; CDR3 DNA: TGTGCCATCAGTCTCGACAGCAGCTATGGCTACACCTTC
D gene: TRBD2; V gene: TRBV4-1; CDR3 length: 16; clone size: .; J gene: TRBJ2-7; CDR3 protein: CASSPKQAGGGNEQYF; CDR3 DNA: TGCGCCAGCAGCCCAAAGCAAGCGGGAGGGGGCAACGAGCAGTACTTC
D gene: TRBD2; V gene: TRBV6-5; CDR3 length: 15; clone size: once; J gene: TRBJ2-7; CDR3 protein: CASKGLAGAPYEQYF; CDR3 DNA: TGTGCCAGCAAGGGACTAGCGGGGGCCCCCTACGAGCAGTACTTC
D gene: TRBD1; V gene: TRBV5-4; CDR3 length: 15; clone size: once; J gene: TRBJ1-2; CDR3 protein: CASSLPGTGPYGYTF; CDR3 DNA: TGTGCCAGCAGCTTGCCCGGGACAGGGCCCTATGGCTACACCTTC
D gene: .; V gene: TRBV6-6; CDR3 length: 15; clone size: .; J gene: TRBJ1-6; CDR3 protein: CASSYVVQGNSPLHF; CDR3 DNA: TGTGCCAGCAGTTACGTAGTACAGGGAAATTCACCCCTCCACTTT
D gene: .; V gene: TRBV12-5; CDR3 length: 14; clone size: .; J gene: TRBJ1-5; CDR3 protein: CASGSSRLAQPQHF; CDR3 DNA: TGTGCTAGTGGTTCTTCCAGGTTGGCTCAGCCCCAGCATTTT
D gene: TRBD2; V gene: TRBV19; CDR3 length: 12; clone size: .; J gene: TRBJ2-3; CDR3 protein: CASSGGLFTQYF; CDR3 DNA: TGTGCCAGTTCGGGGGGTCTTTTTACGCAGTATTTT
D gene: TRBD1; V gene: TRBV2; CDR3 length: 12; clone size: few; J gene: TRBJ1-6; CDR3 protein: CAGHRGGSPLHF; CDR3 DNA: TGTGCCGGTCACAGGGGGGGTTCACCCCTCCACTTT
D gene: .; V gene: TRBV5-1; CDR3 length: 16; clone size: .; J gene: TRBJ2-3; CDR3 protein: CASSPGTPTSTDTQYF; CDR3 DNA: TGCGCCAGCAGCCCAGGGACTCCGACTAGCACAGATACGCAGTATTTT
D gene: .; V gene: TRBV7-2; CDR3 length: 16; clone size: .; J gene: TRBJ2-2; CDR3 protein: CASTIVPSWGTGELFF; CDR3 DNA: TGTGCCAGCACTATAGTCCCTAGCTGGGGTACCGGGGAGCTGTTTTTT
D gene: TRBD1; V gene: TRBV19; CDR3 length: 16; clone size: .; J gene: TRBJ1-2; CDR3 protein: CASSTGQGAQIYGYTF; CDR3 DNA: TGTGCCAGTAGTACCGGACAGGGGGCGCAGATCTATGGCTACACCTTC
D gene: TRBD1; V gene: TRBV11-3; CDR3 length: 17; clone size: .; J gene: TRBJ1-1; CDR3 protein: CASSLAGRGQGNTEAFF; CDR3 DNA: TGTGCCAGCAGCTTAGCAGGTAGGGGACAGGGTAACACTGAAGCTTTCTTT
D gene: TRBD1; V gene: TRBV5-1; CDR3 length: 14; clone size: few; J gene: TRBJ1-1; CDR3 protein: CASSFGTANTEAFF; CDR3 DNA: TGCGCCAGCAGCTTCGGGACAGCTAACACTGAAGCTTTCTTT
D gene: TRBD2; V gene: TRBV9; CDR3 length: 15; clone size: .; J gene: TRBJ2-1; CDR3 protein: CASSAGGAGYNEQFF; CDR3 DNA: TGTGCCAGCAGCGCCGGGGGGGCGGGATACAATGAGCAGTTCTTC
D gene: .; V gene: TRBV20-1; CDR3 length: 11; clone size: once; J gene: TRBJ1-2; CDR3 protein: CSAWAGYGYTF; CDR3 DNA: TGCAGTGCTTGGGCGGGTTATGGCTACACCTTC
D gene: TRBD1; V gene: TRBV11-2; CDR3 length: 15; clone size: .; J gene: TRBJ2-3; CDR3 protein: CASSRDRGPGNTQYF; CDR3 DNA: TGTGCCAGCAGCCGGGACAGGGGGCCTGGAAATACGCAGTATTTT
D gene: TRBD1; V gene: TRBV5-4; CDR3 length: 15; clone size: .; J gene: TRBJ2-1; CDR3 protein: CASSQPTGIGNEQFF; CDR3 DNA: TGTGCCAGCAGCCAACCGACAGGGATCGGCAATGAGCAGTTCTTC
D gene: TRBD1; V gene: TRBV30; CDR3 length: 13; clone size: once; J gene: TRBJ1-2; CDR3 protein: CAWVGQAGYGYTF; CDR3 DNA: TGTGCCTGGGTGGGACAGGCGGGGTATGGCTACACCTTC
D gene: TRBD2; V gene: TRBV6-5; CDR3 length: 11; clone size: .; J gene: TRBJ2-3; CDR3 protein: CATGSGDTQYF; CDR3 DNA: TGTGCCACGGGTAGCGGGGATACGCAGTATTTT
D gene: .; V gene: TRBV15; CDR3 length: 14; clone size: .; J gene: TRBJ1-1; CDR3 protein: CATSPSGGNTEAFF; CDR3 DNA: TGTGCCACCAGCCCCTCGGGGGGGAACACTGAAGCTTTCTTT
D gene: .; V gene: TRBV30; CDR3 length: 17; clone size: once; J gene: TRBJ2-7; CDR3 protein: CAWSVPLAGGYSYEQYF; CDR3 DNA: TGTGCCTGGAGTGTACCCCTCGCTGGCGGTTACTCCTACGAGCAGTACTTC
D gene: TRBD2; V gene: TRBV28; CDR3 length: 13; clone size: .; J gene: TRBJ2-1; CDR3 protein: CASSLLAGYEQFF; CDR3 DNA: TGTGCCAGCAGTTTACTAGCGGGATATGAGCAGTTCTTC
D gene: TRBD1; V gene: TRBV14; CDR3 length: 16; clone size: once; J gene: TRBJ1-1; CDR3 protein: CASSQDIYRGNTEAFF; CDR3 DNA: TGTGCCAGCAGCCAAGATATATACAGGGGGAACACTGAAGCTTTCTTT
D gene: TRBD1; V gene: TRBV5-4; CDR3 length: 14; clone size: .; J gene: TRBJ2-7; CDR3 protein: CASSSTGGVYEQYF; CDR3 DNA: TGTGCCAGCAGCTCGACAGGGGGCGTGTACGAGCAGTACTTC
D gene: TRBD1; V gene: TRBV28; CDR3 length: 15; clone size: .; J gene: TRBJ2-7; CDR3 protein: CASSLSSGQGVEQYF; CDR3 DNA: TGTGCCAGCAGTTTATCATCTGGACAGGGAGTCGAGCAGTACTTC
D gene: .; V gene: TRBV6-5; CDR3 length: 14; clone size: once; J gene: TRBJ2-3; CDR3 protein: CASSYAGRTDTQYF; CDR3 DNA: TGTGCCAGCAGTTACGCGGGAAGGACAGATACGCAGTATTTT
D gene: .; V gene: TRBV19; CDR3 length: 14; clone size: .; J gene: TRBJ2-1; CDR3 protein: CASRGQSSYNEQFF; CDR3 DNA: TGTGCCAGTAGAGGACAGAGCTCCTACAATGAGCAGTTCTTC
D gene: TRBD2; V gene: TRBV11-2; CDR3 length: 18; clone size: .; J gene: TRBJ2-2; CDR3 protein: CASSLARTSGSNTGELFF; CDR3 DNA: TGTGCCAGCAGCTTAGCCAGGACTAGCGGGAGCAACACCGGGGAGCTGTTTTTT
D gene: .; V gene: TRBV27; CDR3 length: 14; clone size: .; J gene: TRBJ2-1; CDR3 protein: CASSLPRVGNEQFF; CDR3 DNA: TGTGCCAGCAGTCTACCCCGGGTTGGGAATGAGCAGTTCTTC
D gene: TRBD1; V gene: TRBV28; CDR3 length: 12; clone size: .; J gene: TRBJ2-7; CDR3 protein: CASSAGTDEQYF; CDR3 DNA: TGTGCCAGCAGTGCCGGGACAGACGAGCAGTACTTC
D gene: .; V gene: TRBV30; CDR3 length: 13; clone size: few; J gene: TRBJ1-1; CDR3 protein: CAWSRTVNTEAFF; CDR3 DNA: TGTGCCTGGAGTCGGACAGTTAACACTGAAGCTTTCTTT
D gene: .; V gene: TRBV27; CDR3 length: 13; clone size: .; J gene: TRBJ2-7; CDR3 protein: CASSLKPAYEQYF; CDR3 DNA: TGTGCCAGCAGTCTAAAGCCTGCCTACGAGCAGTACTTC
D gene: .; V gene: TRBV12-2; CDR3 length: 17; clone size: once; J gene: TRBJ2-3; CDR3 protein: CASRLAQGRRPSSTQYF; CDR3 DNA: TGTGCAAGTCGCTTAGCGCAAGGTAGGAGACCCTCCTCTACGCAGTATTTT
D gene: TRBD2; V gene: TRBV7-9; CDR3 length: 15; clone size: .; J gene: TRBJ2-7; CDR3 protein: CASSRSGSISYEQYF; CDR3 DNA: TGTGCCAGCAGCCGTAGCGGGAGTATCTCCTACGAGCAGTACTTC
D gene: TRBD2; V gene: TRBV9; CDR3 length: 14; clone size: .; J gene: TRBJ2-1; CDR3 protein: CASSSGGVGNEQFF; CDR3 DNA: TGTGCCAGCAGCTCGGGGGGGGTAGGAAATGAGCAGTTCTTC
D gene: .; V gene: TRBV19; CDR3 length: 16; clone size: .; J gene: TRBJ2-2; CDR3 protein: CATQQGGGRATGELFF; CDR3 DNA: TGTGCCACTCAACAGGGGGGTGGGAGGGCCACCGGGGAGCTGTTTTTT
D gene: TRBD2; V gene: TRBV7-8; CDR3 length: 18; clone size: .; J gene: TRBJ2-5; CDR3 protein: CASSLPNPLAGGSETQYF; CDR3 DNA: TGTGCCAGCAGCTTACCGAACCCCCTAGCGGGAGGATCGGAGACCCAGTACTTC
D gene: .; V gene: TRBV9; CDR3 length: 13; clone size: .; J gene: TRBJ2-5; CDR3 protein: CASSPGSEETQYF; CDR3 DNA: TGTGCCAGCAGCCCAGGATCCGAAGAGACCCAGTACTTC
D gene: .; V gene: TRBV7-3; CDR3 length: 15; clone size: .; J gene: TRBJ1-1; CDR3 protein: CASSPPGGGWTEAFF; CDR3 DNA: TGTGCCAGCAGCCCACCCGGAGGAGGGTGGACTGAAGCTTTCTTT
D gene: TRBD1; V gene: TRBV5-1; CDR3 length: 15; clone size: .; J gene: TRBJ1-6; CDR3 protein: CASSLQGSYNSPLHF; CDR3 DNA: TGCGCCAGCAGCTTACAGGGGTCCTATAATTCACCCCTCCACTTT
D gene: .; V gene: TRBV30; CDR3 length: 13; clone size: .; J gene: TRBJ1-4; CDR3 protein: CAWSFIQGGKLFF; CDR3 DNA: TGTGCCTGGAGTTTCATACAAGGGGGAAAACTGTTTTTT
D gene: .; V gene: TRBV9; CDR3 length: 14; clone size: .; J gene: TRBJ2-7; CDR3 protein: CASSVGGLAYEQYF; CDR3 DNA: TGTGCCAGCAGCGTAGGTGGTCTAGCCTACGAGCAGTACTTC
D gene: TRBD1; V gene: TRBV18; CDR3 length: 18; clone size: .; J gene: TRBJ1-1; CDR3 protein: CASSPPSTGGRLSTEAFF; CDR3 DNA: TGTGCCAGCTCACCCCCCTCGACAGGGGGCCGTTTGAGCACTGAAGCTTTCTTT
D gene: TRBD1; V gene: TRBV27; CDR3 length: 16; clone size: .; J gene: TRBJ1-4; CDR3 protein: CASSWGTGRTNEKLFF; CDR3 DNA: TGTGCCAGCAGTTGGGGGACAGGGCGGACTAATGAAAAACTGTTTTTT
D gene: .; V gene: TRBV6-1; CDR3 length: 14; clone size: once; J gene: TRBJ1-6; CDR3 protein: CASSEDPGYSPLHF; CDR3 DNA: TGTGCCAGCAGTGAGGACCCGGGGTATTCACCCCTCCACTTT